In its sample, the clone carrying this T cell receptor (beta chain) was seen once. In the authors' methods: Reference gene primer amplification yielded estimated nucleated cell counts. The table came from immunoSEQ multiplex PCR; TCRdb's copy has only in-frame clones and leaves some out. V and J calls and clone size come straight from that table; D and trimming were deduced from the DNA. The repertoire holds 450,000 to 500,000 clones, with approximately 85% as singletons. With 4 bases clipped from V and 8 bases from J, the junction kept 5 bases outside the gene matches. There are 13 residues in the CDR3. Germline V gene sequence: CDR1 LGHNA, CDR2 YSLEER. The entry originates in a study of blood T cell repertoires in COVID-19. Study details: Donors in the United States, Italy and Spain gave samples during acute or convalescent COVID-19. The cDNA or gDNA used as material had been derived from T cells, B-cell-depleted T cells, or PBMCs.

The TCR originated in a human donor in a cohort sampled during active COVID-19. The source material was peripheral blood. The chain joins TRBV4-3 to TRBJ1-2; TRBD1 matches at 9 bases. In DNA form, the CDR3 reads TGCGCCAGCAGCCGACAGGGGGAAGAGGGCTACACCTTC. Translation: CASSRQGEEGYTF.